A selection of T cell receptor beta chains follows, all from one sample in a study of memory CD4+ T cells and cytomegalovirus serostatus. Sequencing used immunoSEQ multiplex PCR; TCRdb keeps in-frame clones, though not all of them. The data show about 92,000 clones, roughly 80% seen once. Sequencing was carried out using memory CD4+ T cells from blood. The receptors were gathered from an adult in good health and CMV-seropositive. The CDR3 runs from the conserved cysteine through the conserved F or W. The order of the fields is CDR3 length, D gene, J gene, V gene, clone size, CDR3 DNA, CDR3 protein. The D gene is left open where the match is weak. Size tells how often a clone was seen (once, few, many) or the class of an expanded clone, and some rows leave it out.

length: 14
D: .
J: TRBJ2-2
V: TRBV19
size: .
DNA: TGTGCCAGTACCCTAAACGGTAACACCGGGGAGCTGTTTTTT
CDR3: CASTLNGNTGELFF

length: 17
D: .
J: TRBJ2-7
V: TRBV13
size: .
DNA: TGTGCCAGCAGCTTATTTGGGGGGTCGCGGACCGGCTACGAGCAGTACTTC
CDR3: CASSLFGGSRTGYEQYF

length: 14
D: .
J: TRBJ2-5
V: TRBV27
size: .
DNA: TGTGCCAGCAGGACCTTTGGGCCCCAAGAGACCCAGTACTTC
CDR3: CASRTFGPQETQYF

length: 13
D: .
J: TRBJ1-1
V: TRBV5-6
size: .
DNA: TGTGCCAGCAGCTTGAGGGATCGAACTGAAGCTTTCTTT
CDR3: CASSLRDRTEAFF

length: 14
D: .
J: TRBJ2-5
V: TRBV27
size: .
DNA: TGTGCCAGCAGTTCCCCACTAGTAGGAGAGACCCAGTACTTC
CDR3: CASSSPLVGETQYF

length: 15
D: .
J: TRBJ2-2
V: TRBV5-4
size: .
DNA: TGTGCCAGCAGCCTGGACGAGGGGAGCACCGGGGAGCTGTTTTTT
CDR3: CASSLDEGSTGELFF

length: 15
D: .
J: TRBJ2-5
V: TRBV11-1
size: .
DNA: TGTGCCAGCAAAGGCCTGGGTAGCGCGGGAGAGACCCAGTACTTC
CDR3: CASKGLGSAGETQYF

length: 15
D: .
J: TRBJ2-1
V: TRBV13
size: .
DNA: TGTGCCAGCAGTACGAGAAGGGGGTCATACAATGAGCAGTTCTTC
CDR3: CASSTRRGSYNEQFF

length: 15
D: TRBD2
J: TRBJ2-3
V: TRBV19
size: .
DNA: TGTGCCACCACCCCCAGCGGGAGGAGCGCAGATACGCAGTATTTT
CDR3: CATTPSGRSADTQYF

length: 16
D: .
J: TRBJ2-5
V: TRBV7-2
size: once
DNA: TGTGCCAGCAGCTCCACACCAAGAGCGGTCCAAGAGACCCAGTACTTC
CDR3: CASSSTPRAVQETQYF

length: 16
D: TRBD1
J: TRBJ2-3
V: TRBV28
size: .
DNA: TGTGCCAGCAGCCGGACAGGGGGTGGTCGCACAGATACGCAGTATTTT
CDR3: CASSRTGGGRTDTQYF

length: 15
D: .
J: TRBJ2-1
V: TRBV2
size: .
DNA: TGTGCCAGCAGTTACAGAGTTACCTCCTACAATGAGCAGTTCTTC
CDR3: CASSYRVTSYNEQFF

length: 15
D: .
J: TRBJ2-3
V: TRBV4-1
size: .
DNA: TGCGCCAGCAGCCAAGTTGAATCGGGGCTTAATACGCAGTATTTT
CDR3: CASSQVESGLNTQYF

length: 14
D: .
J: TRBJ1-1
V: TRBV10-2
size: .
DNA: TGCGCCAGCAGTGAGGTCAGGGTGAACACTGAAGCTTTCTTT
CDR3: CASSEVRVNTEAFF

length: 13
D: TRBD2
J: TRBJ2-7
V: TRBV28
size: .
DNA: TGTGCCAGCAGTTCAATCCGGGAGGACGAGCAGTACTTC
CDR3: CASSSIREDEQYF

length: 19
D: TRBD1
J: TRBJ1-2
V: TRBV23-1
size: .
DNA: TGCGCCATCCGGGACAGGGAAATAAAGACTATATTTGGGCCATATGGCTACACCTTC
CDR3: CAIRDREIKTIFGPYGYTF

length: 14
D: TRBD1
J: TRBJ2-7
V: TRBV7-2
size: .
DNA: TGTGCCAGCAGCTTAGGGAGGTGGCCCGGGACAGAGTACTTC
CDR3: CASSLGRWPGTEYF

length: 14
D: TRBD1
J: TRBJ1-5
V: TRBV18
size: few
DNA: TGTGCCAGCTCACCGGGACAGTCTAATCAGCCCCAGCATTTT
CDR3: CASSPGQSNQPQHF

length: 16
D: .
J: TRBJ2-3
V: TRBV6-1
size: .
DNA: TGTGCCAGCAGTGACAACGTGGCGGCTAGCACAGATACGCAGTATTTT
CDR3: CASSDNVAASTDTQYF

length: 11
D: .
J: TRBJ1-5
V: TRBV28
size: .
DNA: TGTGCCAGCAGCTCGGGTCAGCCCCAGCATTTT
CDR3: CASSSGQPQHF

length: 16
D: .
J: TRBJ1-2
V: TRBV11-3
size: .
DNA: TGTGCCAGCAGCCATTCCGACGGCGCAAAAAACTATGGCTACACCTTC
CDR3: CASSHSDGAKNYGYTF

length: 14
D: TRBD2
J: TRBJ2-1
V: TRBV30
size: .
DNA: TGTGCCTGTAGGGGACTAGCGGGAAGCAATGAGCAGTTCTTC
CDR3: CACRGLAGSNEQFF

length: 15
D: TRBD2
J: TRBJ2-2
V: TRBV7-2
size: once
DNA: TGTGCCAGCAGACCAATAGCGGGAGGCACCGGGGAGCTGTTTTTT
CDR3: CASRPIAGGTGELFF

length: 12
D: .
J: TRBJ1-2
V: TRBV11-1
size: .
DNA: TGTGCCAGCAGCTTAGCGGACAGATCTTCCTCCTTC
CDR3: CASSLADRSSSF

length: 17
D: TRBD2
J: TRBJ2-1
V: TRBV5-4
size: .
DNA: TGTGCCAGCAGCAAAGGGACTAGCGGGATATTGTTAAATGAGCAGTTCTTC
CDR3: CASSKGTSGILLNEQFF

length: 18
D: TRBD2
J: TRBJ2-3
V: TRBV25-1
size: .
DNA: TGTGCCAGCAGTGATCCACCGGGACTAGCGGGAGAGGCAGATACGCAGTATTTT
CDR3: CASSDPPGLAGEADTQYF

length: 14
D: .
J: TRBJ2-1
V: TRBV2
size: .
DNA: TGTGCCAGCAGTGGTCAGACCTCTGGGAATGAGCAGTTCTTC
CDR3: CASSGQTSGNEQFF